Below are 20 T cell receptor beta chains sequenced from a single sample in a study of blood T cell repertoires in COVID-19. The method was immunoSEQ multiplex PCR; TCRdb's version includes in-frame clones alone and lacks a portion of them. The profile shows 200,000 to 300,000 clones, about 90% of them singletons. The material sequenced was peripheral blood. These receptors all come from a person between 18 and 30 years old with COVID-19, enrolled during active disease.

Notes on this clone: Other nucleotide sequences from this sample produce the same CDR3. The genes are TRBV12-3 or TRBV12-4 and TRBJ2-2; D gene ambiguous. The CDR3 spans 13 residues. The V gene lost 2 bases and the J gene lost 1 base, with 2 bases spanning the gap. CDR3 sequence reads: CASSLLNTGELFF. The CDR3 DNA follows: TGTGCCAGCAGTTTACTGAACACCGGGGAGCTGTTTTTT.

CDR3 region: CASSLKEAGNTIYF. DNA of the CDR3: TGTGCCAGCAGCTTAAAAGAGGCTGGAAACACCATATATTTT. The gene calls are TRBV7-9 and TRBJ1-3, with D unclear. CDR1 is SEHNR, CDR2 FQNEAQ, per germline (reference sequence). Trimming left V 2 bases short and J 2 bases short, with 7 bases between. CDR3 length equals 14 residues.

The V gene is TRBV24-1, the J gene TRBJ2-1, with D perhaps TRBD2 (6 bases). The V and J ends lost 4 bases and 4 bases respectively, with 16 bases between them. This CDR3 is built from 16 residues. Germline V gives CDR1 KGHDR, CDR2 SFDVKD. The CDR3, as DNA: TGTGCCACCAGTGACATCCGGGACTCCCAATACAATGAGCAGTTCTTC. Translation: CATSDIRDSQYNEQFF.

CDR3 sequence: CATKQQGLTDTQYF. CDR3 DNA: TGTGCCACCAAACAACAGGGCCTCACAGATACGCAGTATTTT. V usage is TRBV7-2 and J usage is TRBJ2-3; D is perhaps TRBD1 (6 bases). Germline lookup yields CDR1 SGHTA and CDR2 FQGNSA. V was pared by 10 bases and J by 2 bases, with 16 bases between. The CDR3 sequence is 14 residues long.

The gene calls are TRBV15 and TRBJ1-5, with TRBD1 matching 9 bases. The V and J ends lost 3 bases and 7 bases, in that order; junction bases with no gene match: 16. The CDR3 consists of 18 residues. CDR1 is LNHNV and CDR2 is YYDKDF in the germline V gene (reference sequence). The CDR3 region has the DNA TGTGCCACCAGCAGCACTAACGGGGACAGGGTCGGCGAACAGCCCCAGCATTTT. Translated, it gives CATSSTNGDRVGEQPQHF.

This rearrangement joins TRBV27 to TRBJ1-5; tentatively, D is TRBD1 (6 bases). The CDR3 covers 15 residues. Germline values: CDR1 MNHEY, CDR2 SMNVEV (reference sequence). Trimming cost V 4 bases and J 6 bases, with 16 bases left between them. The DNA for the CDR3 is TGTGCCAGCAGTTCCCTACAGGGTTTAGGTCAGCCCCAGCATTTT. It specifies CASSSLQGLGQPQHF.

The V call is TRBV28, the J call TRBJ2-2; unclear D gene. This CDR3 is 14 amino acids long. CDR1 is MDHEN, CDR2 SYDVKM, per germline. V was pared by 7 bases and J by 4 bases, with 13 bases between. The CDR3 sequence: CASNTLASTGELFF. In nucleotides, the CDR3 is TGTGCCAGCAACACCCTCGCCTCCACCGGGGAGCTGTTTTTT. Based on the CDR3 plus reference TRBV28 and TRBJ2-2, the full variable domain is DVKVTQSSRYLVKRTGEKVFLECVQDMDHENMFWYRQDPGLGLRLIYFSYDVKMKEKGDIPEGYSVSREKKERFSLILESASTNQTSMYLCASNTLASTGELFFGEGSRLTVL.

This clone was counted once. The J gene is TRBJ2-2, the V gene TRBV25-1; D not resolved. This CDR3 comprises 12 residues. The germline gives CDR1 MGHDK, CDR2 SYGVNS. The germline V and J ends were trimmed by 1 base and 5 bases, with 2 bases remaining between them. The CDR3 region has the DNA TGTGCCAGCAGTGAATCAACCGGGGAGCTGTTTTTT. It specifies CASSESTGELFF. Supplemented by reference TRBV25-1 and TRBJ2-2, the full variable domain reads EADIYQTPRYLVIGTGKKITLECSQTMGHDKMYWYQQDPGMELHLIHYSYGVNSTEKGDLSSESTVSRIRTEHFPLTLESARPSHTSQYLCASSESTGELFFGEGSRLTVL.

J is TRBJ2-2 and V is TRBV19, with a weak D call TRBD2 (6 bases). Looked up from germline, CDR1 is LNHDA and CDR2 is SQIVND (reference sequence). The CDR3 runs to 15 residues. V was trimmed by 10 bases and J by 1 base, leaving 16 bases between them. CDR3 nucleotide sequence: TGTGCCAATACCCCGGGAGATGAGAACACCGGGGAGCTGTTTTTT. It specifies CANTPGDENTGELFF. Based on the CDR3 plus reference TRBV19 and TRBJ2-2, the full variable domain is DGGITQSPKYLFRKEGQNVTLSCEQNLNHDAMYWYRQDPGQGLRLIYYSQIVNDFQKGDIAEGYSVSREKKESFPLTVTSAQKNPTAFYLCANTPGDENTGELFFGEGSRLTVL.

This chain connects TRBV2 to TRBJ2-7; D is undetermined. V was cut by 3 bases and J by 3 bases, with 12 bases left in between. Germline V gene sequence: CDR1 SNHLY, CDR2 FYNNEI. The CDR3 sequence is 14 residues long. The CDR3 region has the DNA TGTGCCAGCAGTGATCTCAAAGTCGGCTACGAGCAGTACTTC. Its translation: CASSDLKVGYEQYF. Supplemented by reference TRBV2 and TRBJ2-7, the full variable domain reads EPEVTQTPSHQVTQMGQEVILRCVPISNHLYFYWYRQILGQKVEFLVSFYNNEISEKSEIFDDQFSVERPDGSNFTLKIRSTKLEDSAMYFCASSDLKVGYEQYFGPGTRLTVT.

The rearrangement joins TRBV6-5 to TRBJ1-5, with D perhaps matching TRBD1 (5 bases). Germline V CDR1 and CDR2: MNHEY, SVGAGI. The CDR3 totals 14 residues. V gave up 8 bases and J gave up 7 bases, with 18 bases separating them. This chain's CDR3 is CASGPRGGLQPQHF. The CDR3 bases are TGTGCCAGCGGCCCCCGCGGGGGTTTGCAGCCCCAGCATTTT.

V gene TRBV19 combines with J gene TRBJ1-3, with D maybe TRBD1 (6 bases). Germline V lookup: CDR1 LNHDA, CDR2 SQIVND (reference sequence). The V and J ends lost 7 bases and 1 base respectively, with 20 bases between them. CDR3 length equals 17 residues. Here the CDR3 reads CASKSRGEALSGNTIYF. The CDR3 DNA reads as TGTGCCAGTAAAAGCAGGGGAGAGGCTCTTTCTGGAAACACCATATATTTT.

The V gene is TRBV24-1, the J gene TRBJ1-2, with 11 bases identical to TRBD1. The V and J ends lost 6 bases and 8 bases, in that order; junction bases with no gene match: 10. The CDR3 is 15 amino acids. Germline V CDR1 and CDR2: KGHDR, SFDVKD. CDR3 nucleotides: TGTGCCACCAGTAACTCCGGGACAGGGGGGGGAGGCTACACCTTC. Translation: CATSNSGTGGGGYTF.

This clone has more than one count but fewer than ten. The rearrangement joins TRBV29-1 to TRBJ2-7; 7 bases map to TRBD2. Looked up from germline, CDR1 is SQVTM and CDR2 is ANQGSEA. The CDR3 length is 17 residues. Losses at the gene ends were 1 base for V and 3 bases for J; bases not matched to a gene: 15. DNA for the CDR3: TGCAGCGTTGAAGCGGGTCCCTCCGGCGGGAGTTACTACGAGCAGTACTTC. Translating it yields CSVEAGPSGGSYYEQYF.

The CDR3 spells CASSLGHSAKNIQYF. The CDR3 DNA reads as TGTGCCAGCAGCTTAGGTCATTCAGCCAAAAACATTCAGTACTTC. This rearrangement joins TRBV7-9 to TRBJ2-4; D unclear. V was pared by 1 base and J by 0 bases, with 7 bases between. This CDR3 has 15 residues. Germline CDR1 SEHNR, CDR2 FQNEAQ (reference sequence).

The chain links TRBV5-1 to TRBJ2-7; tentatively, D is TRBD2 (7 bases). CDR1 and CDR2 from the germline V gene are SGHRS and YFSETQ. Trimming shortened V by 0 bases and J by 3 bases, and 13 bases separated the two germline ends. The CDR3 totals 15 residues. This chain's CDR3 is CASSLGRGADYEQYF. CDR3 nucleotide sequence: TGCGCCAGCAGCTTGGGTCGGGGGGCGGACTACGAGCAGTACTTC.

The CDR3 here is CASADWTGTDTQYF. As DNA, the CDR3 is TGTGCCAGCGCAGATTGGACAGGCACAGATACGCAGTATTTT. The chain joins TRBV18 to TRBJ2-3; the D gene is possibly TRBD1 (6 bases). V lost 8 bases and J 1 base, leaving 13 bases between the germline ends. Germline V gene data show CDR1 as KGHSH and CDR2 as LQKENI. The CDR3 has 14 amino acids.

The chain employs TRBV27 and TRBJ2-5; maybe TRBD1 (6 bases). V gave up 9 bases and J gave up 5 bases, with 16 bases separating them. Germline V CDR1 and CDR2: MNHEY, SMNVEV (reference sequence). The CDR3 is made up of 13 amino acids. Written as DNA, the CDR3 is TGTGCCAGTAGAAAAGGGGGTACTGAGACCCAGTACTTC. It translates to CASRKGGTETQYF.

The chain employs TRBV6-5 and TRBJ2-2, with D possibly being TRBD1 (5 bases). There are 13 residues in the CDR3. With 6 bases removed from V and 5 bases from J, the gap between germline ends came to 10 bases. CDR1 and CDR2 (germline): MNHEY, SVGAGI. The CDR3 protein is CASSRQGTGELFF. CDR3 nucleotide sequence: TGTGCCAGCAGCCGCCAGGGTACCGGGGAGCTGTTTTTT.

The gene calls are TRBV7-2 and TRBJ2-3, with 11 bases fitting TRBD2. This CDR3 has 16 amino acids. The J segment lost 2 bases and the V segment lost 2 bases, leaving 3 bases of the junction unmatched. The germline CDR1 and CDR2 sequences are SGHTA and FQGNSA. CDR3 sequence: CASSLRGLAVTDTQYF. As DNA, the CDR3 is TGTGCCAGCAGCTTACGGGGACTAGCGGTCACAGATACGCAGTATTTT.